This TCR beta chain was sequenced during a study of blood T cell repertoires in COVID-19 (dated by TCRdb to about 2020). With regard to the full study: Samples from collaborators originated in the United States, Italy and Spain and spanned both the acute and convalescent phases of COVID-19. The samples were drawn from the first 160 participants of the ongoing ImmuneRACE study and from 1,254 subjects provided by 6 global collaborators. Deeply sampled blood TCRbeta repertoires from subjects exposed to, actively infected with, or recovered from COVID-19 were included in the dataset. The prospective study material was composed of cDNA or gDNA derived from T cells, B-cell-depleted T cells, or PBMCs. The sample metadata nearly always contained a de-identified subject ID, COVID-19 status, age in years and sex. HLA class I and class II types, where available, came from metadata supplied by the sample provider rather than from assay-based typing. A freely available public database, intended as a resource for researchers studying the immune response to SARS-CoV-2, is where the repertoires were released. Points the paper makes about the study in general: How much clinical and demographic metadata was included differed by source and by participant, and the metadata was provided uncurated.

Note on this clone: No antigen is known for it. Qualities for individual bases were not recorded, and no much larger clone is one base off.

Whole blood was collected in K2EDTA tubes by collaborating institutions according to the institutions' own protocols. For TCRbeta analysis, collaborator samples were shipped as frozen whole blood, as isolated PBMCs, or as DNA extracted from either sample type. The immunoSEQ Assay, a bias-controlled multiplex PCR, was used to amplify TCRbeta CDR3 regions from genomic DNA. As for the authors' bioinformatics: Nucleated cell counts per sample were estimated from amplification of reference gene primers within the assay. To quantify the absolute abundance of each unique TCRbeta CDR3 rearrangement, sequence reads were collapsed and filtered. For each sample, productive Simpson clonality was calculated by taking the square root of Simpson's diversity index across productive rearrangements. The immuneACCESS repertoire file appears here via TCRdb, limited to in-frame rearrangements. These files lack a portion of the clones; in checked studies, under half of the deficit traces to unresolved V genes, and the cause of the others is not known. V and J calls plus clone size are reproduced from that table; the DNA served to infer D and trimming. The sample table shows 55,000 to 65,000 clones, and roughly 90% are seen once. The biggest ten clones account for 5.1% of the sample.

The TCR comes from a man at least 80 years old in a cohort sampled during active COVID-19. Material for sequencing was peripheral blood.

Read as DNA, the sequence is TGTGCCAGCAGCTTCAGGGATGCTGGAAACACCATATATTTT. This codes for CASSFRDAGNTIYF. The chain was built from TRBV5-5 and TRBJ1-3; TRBD1 is a weak D gene call, 5 bases matching. Between the V and J ends, shortened by 2 bases and 2 bases respectively, the junction contains 8 bases. The germline V gene (reference sequence) specifies SGHKS as CDR1 and YYEKEE as CDR2. The CDR3 numbers 14 residues from cysteine through phenylalanine. Only CDR3 DNA remains: 42 bases, in frame from the first base.